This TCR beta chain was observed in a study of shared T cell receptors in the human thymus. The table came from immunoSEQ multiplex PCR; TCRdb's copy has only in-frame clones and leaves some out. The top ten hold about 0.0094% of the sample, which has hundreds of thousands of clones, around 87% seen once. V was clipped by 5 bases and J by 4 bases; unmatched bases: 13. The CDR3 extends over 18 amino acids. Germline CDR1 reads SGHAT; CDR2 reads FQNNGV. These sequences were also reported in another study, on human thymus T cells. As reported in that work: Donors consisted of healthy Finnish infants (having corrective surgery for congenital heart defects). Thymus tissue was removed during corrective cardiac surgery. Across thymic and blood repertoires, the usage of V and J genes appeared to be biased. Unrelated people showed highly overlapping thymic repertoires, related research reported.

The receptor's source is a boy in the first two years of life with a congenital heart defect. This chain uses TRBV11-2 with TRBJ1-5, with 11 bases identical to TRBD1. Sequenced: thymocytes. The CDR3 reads CASSREGGGQGANQPQHF. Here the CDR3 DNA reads TGTGCCAGCAGCCGGGAGGGGGGAGGACAGGGGGCTAATCAGCCCCAGCATTTT. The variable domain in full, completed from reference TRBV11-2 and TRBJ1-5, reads EAGVAQSPRYKIIEKRQSVAFWCNPISGHATLYWYQQILGQGPKLLIQFQNNGVVDDSQLPKDRFSAERLKGVDSTLKIQPAKLEDSAVYLCASSREGGGQGANQPQHFGDGTRLSIL.